Listed below are T cell receptor beta chains from one sample, sequenced in a study of OX40 agonist ivuxolimab in advanced cancers. Measured with immunoSEQ multiplex PCR; TCRdb has only the in-frame clones, and not every one. The repertoire holds approximately 120,000 clones, around 90% seen once, with around 0.81% in the top ten. This specimen was CD4+ or CD8+ T cells sorted from blood, taken in a trial of the OX40 agonist ivuxolimab. These receptors came from an adult with an advanced solid tumor such as melanoma, head and neck, liver or kidney cancer. Both conserved end residues are part of each CDR3. D genes are given only for firm matches. Only some rows state a clone size, as once, few, many or a class for expanded clones.

TRBD2 | . | TRBJ2-7 | TRBV30 | CASLAGGRYEQYF | TGTGCCTCCCTAGCGGGAGGTCGTTACGAGCAGTACTTC
TRBD1 | . | TRBJ2-5 | TRBV5-6 | CASSQTTGTAYFQETQYF | TGTGCCAGCAGCCAGACTACCGGGACAGCCTACTTCCAAGAGACCCAGTACTTC
TRBD1 | . | TRBJ1-5 | TRBV28 | CASSFSFGTASNQPQHF | TGTGCCAGCAGTTTCTCCTTCGGGACAGCCAGCAATCAGCCCCAGCATTTT
. | . | TRBJ1-1 | TRBV19 | CASSRGWATEAFF | TGTGCCAGTAGTAGGGGCTGGGCCACTGAAGCTTTCTTT
. | . | TRBJ2-4 | TRBV18 | CASSPGLGTKNIQYF | TGTGCCAGCTCACCGGGGCTAGGAACCAAAAACATTCAGTACTTC
TRBD1 | . | TRBJ2-4 | TRBV7-2 | CASSSQGAINIQYF | TGTGCCAGCAGCTCACAGGGGGCTATCAACATTCAGTACTTC
. | . | TRBJ1-2 | TRBV19 | CASSIRANYGYTF | TGTGCCAGTAGTATCAGGGCGAACTATGGCTACACCTTC
. | . | TRBJ2-3 | TRBV10-1 | CASSWGGQSTDTQYF | TGCGCCAGCAGTTGGGGAGGACAAAGCACAGATACGCAGTATTTT
. | . | TRBJ2-1 | TRBV4-3 | CASSQESGTEQFF | TGCGCCAGCAGCCAAGAATCAGGGACGGAGCAGTTCTTC
TRBD2 | . | TRBJ2-7 | TRBV2 | CASERSGSTYEQYF | TGTGCCAGCGAAAGAAGCGGGAGCACCTACGAGCAGTACTTC
TRBD2 | . | TRBJ2-7 | TRBV7-9 | CASSLLAGGPYEQYF | TGTGCCAGCAGCTTATTAGCGGGAGGTCCCTACGAGCAGTACTTC
. | . | TRBJ1-5 | TRBV27 | CASRKQETQPQHF | TGTGCCAGCAGAAAACAGGAGACCCAGCCCCAGCATTTT
TRBD2 | once | TRBJ2-5 | TRBV25-1 | CASTSLGGSQETQYF | TGTGCCAGCACGTCCCTGGGGGGGAGCCAAGAGACCCAGTACTTC
. | once | TRBJ2-7 | TRBV9 | CASSVGSGPPYEQYF | TGTGCCAGCAGCGTAGGCTCAGGTCCTCCCTACGAGCAGTACTTC
TRBD2 | . | TRBJ2-7 | TRBV5-1 | CASSQTSGRGEQYF | TGCGCCAGCAGCCAGACTAGCGGGAGGGGCGAGCAGTACTTC
TRBD2 | . | TRBJ2-2 | TRBV7-9 | CASSLVGRANTGELFF | TGTGCCAGCAGCTTAGTCGGGAGGGCGAACACCGGGGAGCTGTTTTTT
. | . | TRBJ2-7 | TRBV5-1 | CASSLGGAGAYEQYF | TGCGCCAGCTCCCTGGGGGGGGCTGGGGCCTACGAGCAGTACTTC
TRBD1 | . | TRBJ2-5 | TRBV28 | CASRVQGEQETQYF | TGTGCCAGCAGGGTACAGGGGGAGCAAGAGACCCAGTACTTC
TRBD1 | . | TRBJ1-2 | TRBV19 | CASSITAGGVYGYTF | TGTGCCAGTAGTATAACGGCAGGGGGAGTTTACGGCTACACCTTC
TRBD1 | . | TRBJ1-3 | TRBV11-3 | CASSLGGTDSGNTIYF | TGTGCCAGCAGCTTGGGCGGGACAGACTCTGGAAACACCATATATTTT
. | . | TRBJ1-2 | TRBV19 | CASSQSGTTNYGYTF | TGTGCCAGTAGTCAATCCGGGACAACTAACTATGGCTACACCTTC
TRBD2 | . | TRBJ2-1 | TRBV4-3 | CASSPGLAGDEEQFF | TGCGCCAGCAGCCCCGGACTAGCGGGAGATGAGGAGCAGTTCTTC
. | . | TRBJ2-5 | TRBV5-1 | CASSLAGETQYF | TGCGCCAGCAGCTTGGCGGGAGAGACCCAGTACTTC
TRBD1 | . | TRBJ1-2 | TRBV25-1 | CASRSGQGRGYTF | TGTGCCAGCAGGTCCGGACAGGGCCGGGGCTACACCTTC
. | . | TRBJ1-2 | TRBV5-4 | CASSYPPGRANYGYTF | TGTGCCAGCAGCTACCCGCCAGGCCGAGCTAACTATGGCTACACCTTC
. | . | TRBJ1-2 | TRBV30 | CAWSSGAYGYTF | TGTGCCTGGAGTTCAGGGGCATATGGCTACACCTTC